This is a list of T cell receptor beta chains from one sample in a study of blood T cell repertoires in COVID-19. Produced via immunoSEQ multiplex PCR; TCRdb's table is partial and in-frame only. The sample holds approximately 140,000 clones, roughly 87% seen once. The sequencing sample was made of peripheral blood. The receptor set was obtained from a woman aged 55-69 years with active or convalescent COVID-19. The CDR3 runs from the conserved cysteine through the conserved F or W. The D gene is left open where the match is weak. Rows give clone size only sometimes, using once, few, many, or a class for an expanded clone.

d_call: TRBD1
v_call: TRBV10-3
j_call: TRBJ1-2
clone_size: .
cdr3_nt: TGTGCCATCAGTGGGGACAGGGGGTTGGATGGCTACACCTTC
cdr3_aa: CAISGDRGLDGYTF

d_call: TRBD2
v_call: TRBV11-2
j_call: TRBJ2-5
clone_size: .
cdr3_nt: TGTGCCAGCAGTCACGGGGGGGGCGGAGAGACCCAGTACTTC
cdr3_aa: CASSHGGGGETQYF

d_call: .
v_call: TRBV2
j_call: TRBJ2-7
clone_size: .
cdr3_nt: TGTGCCAGCAATTTGGCCGGAGGGCGGTACGAGCAGTACTTC
cdr3_aa: CASNLAGGRYEQYF

d_call: .
v_call: TRBV14
j_call: TRBJ1-4
clone_size: .
cdr3_nt: TGTGCCAGCAGCCAACTCCGTAATGAAAAACTGTTTTTT
cdr3_aa: CASSQLRNEKLFF

d_call: TRBD2
v_call: TRBV5-1
j_call: TRBJ2-1
clone_size: .
cdr3_nt: TGCGCCAGCAGCTTGGGGCTAGCGGGAGACGATGAGCAGTTCTTC
cdr3_aa: CASSLGLAGDDEQFF

d_call: TRBD1
v_call: TRBV2
j_call: TRBJ1-5
clone_size: .
cdr3_nt: TGTGCCAGCAGACGGACAGGGGTTGGCAATCAGCCCCAGCATTTT
cdr3_aa: CASRRTGVGNQPQHF

d_call: .
v_call: TRBV19
j_call: TRBJ1-5
clone_size: .
cdr3_nt: TGTGCCAGTAGTACCGGAGGGTATAGCAATCAGCCCCAGCATTTT
cdr3_aa: CASSTGGYSNQPQHF

d_call: TRBD1
v_call: TRBV4-3
j_call: TRBJ1-4
clone_size: .
cdr3_nt: TGCGCCAGCAGCCTGGACAGGGGGTGGGAAAAACTGTTTTTT
cdr3_aa: CASSLDRGWEKLFF

d_call: .
v_call: TRBV10-3
j_call: TRBJ1-6
clone_size: .
cdr3_nt: TGTGCCTCAAGGGGCACAAATTCACCCCTCCACTTT
cdr3_aa: CASRGTNSPLHF

d_call: TRBD1
v_call: TRBV10-3
j_call: TRBJ2-7
clone_size: .
cdr3_nt: TGTGCCATCAGTGAGTCTAGGACAGGTGCCTCCTACGAGCAGTACTTC
cdr3_aa: CAISESRTGASYEQYF

d_call: TRBD2
v_call: TRBV3-1/TRBV3-2
j_call: TRBJ2-3
clone_size: .
cdr3_nt: TGTGCCAGCAGCCAAGGCCCTGGACTAGCGGGGGGGAGCACAGATACGCAGTATTTT
cdr3_aa: CASSQGPGLAGGSTDTQYF

d_call: .
v_call: TRBV19
j_call: TRBJ1-5
clone_size: .
cdr3_nt: TGTGCCAGTAGTCGGGGGGCAGGCAATCAGCCCCAGCATTTT
cdr3_aa: CASSRGAGNQPQHF

d_call: .
v_call: TRBV7-9
j_call: TRBJ2-1
clone_size: .
cdr3_nt: TGTGCCAGCAGCTTAGGGGCTAACAATGAGCAGTTCTTC
cdr3_aa: CASSLGANNEQFF

d_call: .
v_call: TRBV5-1
j_call: TRBJ1-5
clone_size: .
cdr3_nt: TGCGCCAGCAGCTTGGTGGACAATAGCAATCAGCCCCAGCATTTT
cdr3_aa: CASSLVDNSNQPQHF

d_call: .
v_call: TRBV3-1/TRBV3-2
j_call: TRBJ2-7
clone_size: .
cdr3_nt: TGTGCCAGCAGCCAAGTAGACAGGACCTACGAGCAGTACTTC
cdr3_aa: CASSQVDRTYEQYF

d_call: TRBD1
v_call: TRBV6-5
j_call: TRBJ2-7
clone_size: .
cdr3_nt: TGTGCCAGCAGTTACTCGGGACAGGGAATGTACGAGCAGTACTTC
cdr3_aa: CASSYSGQGMYEQYF

d_call: TRBD1
v_call: TRBV5-4
j_call: TRBJ1-2
clone_size: .
cdr3_nt: TGTGCCAGCAGACGGACAGGGGCGAACTATGGCTACACCTTC
cdr3_aa: CASRRTGANYGYTF

d_call: TRBD1
v_call: TRBV24-1
j_call: TRBJ2-5
clone_size: .
cdr3_nt: TGTGCCACCAGTGAACATACAGGGGGAGGCCAAGAGACCCAGTACTTC
cdr3_aa: CATSEHTGGGQETQYF

d_call: TRBD1
v_call: TRBV6-2/TRBV6-3
j_call: TRBJ1-6
clone_size: .
cdr3_nt: TGTGCCAGCAGTTACCAACAGGGGAATTCACCCCTCCACTTT
cdr3_aa: CASSYQQGNSPLHF

d_call: .
v_call: TRBV4-1
j_call: TRBJ2-3
clone_size: few
cdr3_nt: TGCGCCAGCAGCCAAGATTTGGGAGCAGATACGCAGTATTTT
cdr3_aa: CASSQDLGADTQYF

d_call: .
v_call: TRBV14
j_call: TRBJ1-1
clone_size: .
cdr3_nt: TGTGCCAGCAGCCCGAACGGGGGTTGGGCTGAAGCTTTCTTT
cdr3_aa: CASSPNGGWAEAFF

d_call: .
v_call: TRBV4-1
j_call: TRBJ2-7
clone_size: .
cdr3_nt: TGCGCCAGCAGCCCCGGGGGACGCGAGCAGTACTTC
cdr3_aa: CASSPGGREQYF

d_call: TRBD2
v_call: TRBV7-8
j_call: TRBJ2-7
clone_size: .
cdr3_nt: TGTGCCAGCAGCGACGGAATGGTTGGACTAGCGACCTACGAGCAGTACTTC
cdr3_aa: CASSDGMVGLATYEQYF

d_call: TRBD2
v_call: TRBV5-5
j_call: TRBJ2-5
clone_size: .
cdr3_nt: TGTGCCAGCAGCTTAATATCGGGGAGGGTAGAGACCCAGTACTTC
cdr3_aa: CASSLISGRVETQYF

d_call: TRBD1
v_call: TRBV6-5
j_call: TRBJ2-7
clone_size: .
cdr3_nt: TGTGCCAGCAGAATGGACAGGGGATATTACGAGCAGTACTTC
cdr3_aa: CASRMDRGYYEQYF

d_call: TRBD2
v_call: TRBV7-9
j_call: TRBJ2-5
clone_size: .
cdr3_nt: TGTGCCAGCAGCTTACTAGCGGGGCAGCAAGAGACCCAGTACTTC
cdr3_aa: CASSLLAGQQETQYF

d_call: TRBD2
v_call: TRBV25-1
j_call: TRBJ2-1
clone_size: once
cdr3_nt: TGTGCCAGCAGCTTGGCCGGGGGGGAATACAATGAGCAGTTCTTC
cdr3_aa: CASSLAGGEYNEQFF

d_call: .
v_call: TRBV4-3
j_call: TRBJ1-3
clone_size: .
cdr3_nt: TGCGCCAGCAGCCAAGATGGGTCGCAGGGGAGCTCTGGAAACACCATATATTTT
cdr3_aa: CASSQDGSQGSSGNTIYF

d_call: TRBD1
v_call: TRBV18
j_call: TRBJ2-7
clone_size: .
cdr3_nt: TGTGCCAGCTCACGGGGACAGGGTACCGAGCAGTACTTC
cdr3_aa: CASSRGQGTEQYF

d_call: TRBD1
v_call: TRBV15
j_call: TRBJ2-5
clone_size: once
cdr3_nt: TGTGCCACCAGCAGAGACCGGACAGGGGGGGAGACCCAGTACTTC
cdr3_aa: CATSRDRTGGETQYF

d_call: TRBD1
v_call: TRBV3-1/TRBV3-2
j_call: TRBJ1-2
clone_size: .
cdr3_nt: TGTGCCAGCAGCCCCAAACAGGGGGTCGGTAGCTATGGCTACACCTTC
cdr3_aa: CASSPKQGVGSYGYTF

d_call: TRBD1
v_call: TRBV5-6
j_call: TRBJ2-7
clone_size: .
cdr3_nt: TGTGCCAGCAGCCAAAAAGACAGGGATTTTTTCCGCTACGAGCAGTACTTC
cdr3_aa: CASSQKDRDFFRYEQYF

d_call: .
v_call: TRBV13
j_call: TRBJ1-4
clone_size: .
cdr3_nt: TGTGCCAGCAGCAGAACAGGGATAAACGAAAAACTGTTTTTT
cdr3_aa: CASSRTGINEKLFF

d_call: .
v_call: TRBV7-2
j_call: TRBJ1-5
clone_size: .
cdr3_nt: TGTGCCAGCAGCGTCGACCTGCTAGGCAATCAGCCCCAGCATTTT
cdr3_aa: CASSVDLLGNQPQHF

d_call: .
v_call: TRBV7-9
j_call: TRBJ1-2
clone_size: once
cdr3_nt: TGTGCCAGCAGCGCACAGGGCCCGGATGGCTACACCTTC
cdr3_aa: CASSAQGPDGYTF

d_call: TRBD1
v_call: TRBV7-2
j_call: TRBJ2-7
clone_size: .
cdr3_nt: TGTGCCAGCAGCCCCCGGACAGGGGCCTACGAGCAGTACTTC
cdr3_aa: CASSPRTGAYEQYF

d_call: TRBD1
v_call: TRBV14
j_call: TRBJ1-2
clone_size: .
cdr3_nt: TGTGCCAGCAGACCACAGGGGGGAGGCTATGGCTACACCTTC
cdr3_aa: CASRPQGGGYGYTF

d_call: TRBD2
v_call: TRBV7-2
j_call: TRBJ2-7
clone_size: .
cdr3_nt: TGTGCCAGCAGCTTAGTCGAGCGGGGGTGGGACGAGCAGTACTTC
cdr3_aa: CASSLVERGWDEQYF

d_call: .
v_call: TRBV30
j_call: TRBJ2-4
clone_size: .
cdr3_nt: TGTGCCTGGAACCCCAGGCACGAAAACATTCAGTACTTC
cdr3_aa: CAWNPRHENIQYF

d_call: TRBD2
v_call: TRBV7-2
j_call: TRBJ2-1
clone_size: .
cdr3_nt: TGTGCCAGCAGCCAGCGGGAGTATGAGCAGTTCTTC
cdr3_aa: CASSQREYEQFF

d_call: .
v_call: TRBV7-2
j_call: TRBJ1-3
clone_size: .
cdr3_nt: TGTGCCAGCAGCGTTTACAGGGCCTCTGGAAACACCATATATTTT
cdr3_aa: CASSVYRASGNTIYF

d_call: .
v_call: TRBV5-4
j_call: TRBJ2-3
clone_size: .
cdr3_nt: TGTGCCAGCAGCGCCCTATTCACAGATACGCAGTATTTT
cdr3_aa: CASSALFTDTQYF

d_call: .
v_call: TRBV5-5
j_call: TRBJ1-1
clone_size: .
cdr3_nt: TGTGCCAGCAGCTTGGGGGGGCGAGGGCCCTATGAAGCTTTCTTT
cdr3_aa: CASSLGGRGPYEAFF

d_call: .
v_call: TRBV30
j_call: TRBJ2-5
clone_size: .
cdr3_nt: TGTGCCTGGGTTGAGGGGGGCGGGGGTGAGACCCAGTACTTC
cdr3_aa: CAWVEGGGGETQYF

d_call: TRBD2
v_call: TRBV4-3
j_call: TRBJ2-2
clone_size: few
cdr3_nt: TGCGCCAGCAGCCAGGAACTAGCGGGGGGACCCAACACCGGGGAGCTGTTTTTT
cdr3_aa: CASSQELAGGPNTGELFF

d_call: TRBD1
v_call: TRBV6-5
j_call: TRBJ2-7
clone_size: .
cdr3_nt: TGTGCCAGCAGTCTGACCGGGACAGGGGGTTACGAGCAGTACTTC
cdr3_aa: CASSLTGTGGYEQYF

d_call: TRBD1
v_call: TRBV18
j_call: TRBJ1-2
clone_size: .
cdr3_nt: TGTGCCAGCTCGCCGGGACAGGACCGTTTCTATGGCTACACCTTC
cdr3_aa: CASSPGQDRFYGYTF

d_call: TRBD2
v_call: TRBV9
j_call: TRBJ2-5
clone_size: .
cdr3_nt: TGTGCCAGCAGCGTGTGGGCTAGCGGGGGGGCCATGGAGACCCAGTACTTC
cdr3_aa: CASSVWASGGAMETQYF

d_call: TRBD2
v_call: TRBV18
j_call: TRBJ2-3
clone_size: .
cdr3_nt: TGTGCCAGCTCACCATTAGTTGGGGTAGCGGGGTCAGATACGCAGTATTTT
cdr3_aa: CASSPLVGVAGSDTQYF